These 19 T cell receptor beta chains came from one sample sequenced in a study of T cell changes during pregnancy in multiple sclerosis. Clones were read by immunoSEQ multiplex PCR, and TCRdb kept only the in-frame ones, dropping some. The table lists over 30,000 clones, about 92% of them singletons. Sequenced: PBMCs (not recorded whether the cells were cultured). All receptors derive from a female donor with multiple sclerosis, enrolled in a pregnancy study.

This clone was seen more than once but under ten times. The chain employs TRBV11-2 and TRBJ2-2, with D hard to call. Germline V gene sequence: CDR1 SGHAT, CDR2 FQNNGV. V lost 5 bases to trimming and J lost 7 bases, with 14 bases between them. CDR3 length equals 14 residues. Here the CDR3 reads CASSPNGYGGELFF. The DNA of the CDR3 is TGTGCCAGCAGCCCCAACGGGTACGGCGGGGAGCTGTTTTTT.

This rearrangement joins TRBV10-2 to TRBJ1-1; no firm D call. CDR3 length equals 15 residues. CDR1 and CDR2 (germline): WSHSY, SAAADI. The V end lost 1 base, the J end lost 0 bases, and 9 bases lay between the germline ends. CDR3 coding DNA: TGCGCCAGCAGTGAGTGGAACACCTTGAACACTGAAGCTTTCTTT. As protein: CASSEWNTLNTEAFF.

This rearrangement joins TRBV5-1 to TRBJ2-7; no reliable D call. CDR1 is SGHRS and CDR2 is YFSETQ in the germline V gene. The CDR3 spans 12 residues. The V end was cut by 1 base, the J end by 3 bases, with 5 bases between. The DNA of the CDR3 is TGCGCCAGCAGCTTGTCGGGCTACGAGCAGTACTTC. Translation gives CASSLSGYEQYF.

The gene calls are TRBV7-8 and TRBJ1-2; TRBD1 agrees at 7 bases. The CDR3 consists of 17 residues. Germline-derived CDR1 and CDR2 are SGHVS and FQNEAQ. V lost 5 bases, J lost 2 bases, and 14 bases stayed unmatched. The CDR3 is CASSVVFRTGPNYGYTF. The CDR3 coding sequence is TGTGCCAGCAGCGTGGTCTTTCGGACAGGCCCAAACTATGGCTACACCTTC.

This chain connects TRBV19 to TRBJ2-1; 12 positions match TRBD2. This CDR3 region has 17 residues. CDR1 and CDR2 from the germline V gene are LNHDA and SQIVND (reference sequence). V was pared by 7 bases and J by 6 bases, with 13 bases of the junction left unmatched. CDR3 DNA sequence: TGTGCCAGTAAGGCTAGCGGGAGGGCCTCCGGTTTCAATGAGCAGTTCTTC. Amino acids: CASKASGRASGFNEQFF.

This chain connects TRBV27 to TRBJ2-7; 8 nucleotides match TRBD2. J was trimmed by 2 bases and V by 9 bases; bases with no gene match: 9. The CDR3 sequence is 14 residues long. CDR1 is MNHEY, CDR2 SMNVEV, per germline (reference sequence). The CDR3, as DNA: TGTGCCAGTCGGGGTAGCGGGACGGCCTACGAGCAGTACTTC. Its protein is CASRGSGTAYEQYF.

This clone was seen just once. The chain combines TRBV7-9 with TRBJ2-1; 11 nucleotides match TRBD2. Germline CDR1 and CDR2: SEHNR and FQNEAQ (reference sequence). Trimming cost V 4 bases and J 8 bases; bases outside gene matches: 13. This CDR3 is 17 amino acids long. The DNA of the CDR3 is TGTGCCAGCAGCTCGCAAGTAGCGGGAGGGCCCACGGATGAGCAGTTCTTC. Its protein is CASSSQVAGGPTDEQFF.

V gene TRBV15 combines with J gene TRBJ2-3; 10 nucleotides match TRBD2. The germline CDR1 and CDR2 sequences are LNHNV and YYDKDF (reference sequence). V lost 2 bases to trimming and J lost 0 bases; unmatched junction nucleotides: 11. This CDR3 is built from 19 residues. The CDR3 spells CATSRRRTRAGGSTDTQYF. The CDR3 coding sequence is TGTGCCACCAGCAGACGACGGACCCGAGCGGGAGGGAGCACAGATACGCAGTATTTT.

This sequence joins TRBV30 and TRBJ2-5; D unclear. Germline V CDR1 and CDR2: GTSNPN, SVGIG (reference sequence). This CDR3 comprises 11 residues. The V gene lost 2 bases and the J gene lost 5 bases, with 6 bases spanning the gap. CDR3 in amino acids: CAWSSGETQYF. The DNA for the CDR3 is TGTGCCTGGAGTTCCGGTGAGACCCAGTACTTC. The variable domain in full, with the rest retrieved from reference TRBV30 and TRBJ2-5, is SQTIHQWPATLVQPVGSPLSLECTVEGTSNPNLYWYRQAAGRGLQLLFYSVGIGQISSEVPQNLSASRPQDRQFILSSKKLLLSDSGFYLCAWSSGETQYFGPGTRLLVL.

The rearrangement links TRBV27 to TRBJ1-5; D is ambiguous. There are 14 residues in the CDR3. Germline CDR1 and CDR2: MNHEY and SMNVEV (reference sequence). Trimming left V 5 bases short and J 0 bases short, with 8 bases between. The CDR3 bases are TGTGCCAGCAGTCCGTCGACTAGCAATCAGCCCCAGCATTTT. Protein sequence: CASSPSTSNQPQHF.

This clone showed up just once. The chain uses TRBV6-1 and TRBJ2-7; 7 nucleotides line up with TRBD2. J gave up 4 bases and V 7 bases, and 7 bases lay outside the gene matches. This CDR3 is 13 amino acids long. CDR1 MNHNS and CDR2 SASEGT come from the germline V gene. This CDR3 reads CASNLRGSYEQYF. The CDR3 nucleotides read TGTGCCAGCAATTTGCGCGGGAGTTACGAGCAGTACTTC.

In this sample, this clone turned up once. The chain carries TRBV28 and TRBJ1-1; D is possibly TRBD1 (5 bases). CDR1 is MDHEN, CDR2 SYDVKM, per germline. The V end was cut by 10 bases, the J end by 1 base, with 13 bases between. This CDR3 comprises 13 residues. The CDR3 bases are TGTGCCACGACGACAGCCGAGAACACTGAAGCTTTCTTT. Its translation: CATTTAENTEAFF.

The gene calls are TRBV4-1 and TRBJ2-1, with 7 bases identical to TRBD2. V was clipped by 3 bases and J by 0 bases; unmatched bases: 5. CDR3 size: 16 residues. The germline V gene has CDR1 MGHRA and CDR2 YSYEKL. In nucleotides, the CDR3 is TGCGCCAGCAGCCAGGTTAGCGGGCTCTCCTACAATGAGCAGTTCTTC. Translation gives CASSQVSGLSYNEQFF.

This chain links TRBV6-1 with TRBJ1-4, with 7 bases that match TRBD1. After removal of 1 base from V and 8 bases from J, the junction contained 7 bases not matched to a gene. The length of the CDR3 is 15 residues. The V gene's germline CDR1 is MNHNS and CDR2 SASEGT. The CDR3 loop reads CASSEENRGNEKLFF. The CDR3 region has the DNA TGTGCCAGCAGTGAAGAAAACAGGGGTAACGAAAAACTGTTTTTT.

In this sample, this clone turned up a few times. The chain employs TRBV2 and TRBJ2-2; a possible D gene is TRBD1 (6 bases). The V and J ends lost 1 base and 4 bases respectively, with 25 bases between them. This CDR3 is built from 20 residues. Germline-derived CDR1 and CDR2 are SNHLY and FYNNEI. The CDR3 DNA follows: TGTGCCAGCAGTGAAGTGGGGACACTCTCTGGAGGTCGCGGCACCGGGGAGCTGTTTTTT. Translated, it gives CASSEVGTLSGGRGTGELFF.

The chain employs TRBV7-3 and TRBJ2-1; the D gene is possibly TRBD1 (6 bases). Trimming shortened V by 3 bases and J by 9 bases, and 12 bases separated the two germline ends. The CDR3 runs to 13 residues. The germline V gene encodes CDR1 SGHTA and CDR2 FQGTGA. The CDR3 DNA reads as TGTGCCAGCAGCTTCCAACAGGGAAGTGAGCAGTTCTTC. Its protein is CASSFQQGSEQFF.

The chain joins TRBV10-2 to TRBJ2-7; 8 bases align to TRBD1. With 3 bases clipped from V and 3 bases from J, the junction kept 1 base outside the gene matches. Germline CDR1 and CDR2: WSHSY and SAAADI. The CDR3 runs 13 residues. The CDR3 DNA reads TGCGCCAGCAGTGAAGACAGGGGCTACGAGCAGTACTTC. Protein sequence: CASSEDRGYEQYF.

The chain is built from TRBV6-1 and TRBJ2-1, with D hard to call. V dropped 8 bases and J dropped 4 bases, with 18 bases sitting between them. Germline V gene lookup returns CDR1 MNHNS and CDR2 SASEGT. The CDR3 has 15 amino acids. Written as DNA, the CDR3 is TGTGCCAGCTATGATGACCCTAAGTCTTACAATGAGCAGTTCTTC. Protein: CASYDDPKSYNEQFF.

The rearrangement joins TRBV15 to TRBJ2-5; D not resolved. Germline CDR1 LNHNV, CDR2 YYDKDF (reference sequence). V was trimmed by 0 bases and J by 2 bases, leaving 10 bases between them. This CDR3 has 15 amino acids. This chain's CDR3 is CATSRDRGGQETQYF. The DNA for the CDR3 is TGTGCCACCAGCAGAGACAGAGGTGGGCAAGAGACCCAGTACTTC.